The present TCR beta chain was sequenced within a study of blood T cell repertoires in COVID-19. As for the study in general: PBMCs, B-cell-depleted T cells, or T cells were the source of the cDNA or gDNA that made up the material.

Per the study methods: How many nucleated cells were present was estimated from reference gene primer amplification. Profiled with immunoSEQ multiplex PCR; TCRdb holds only in-frame clones, not every one. V and J calls and clone size follow that table, whereas D and trimming were derived from the DNA. In the table there are 150,000 to 200,000 clones, around 93% of which are singletons. The germline V and J ends were trimmed by 5 bases and 6 bases, with 16 bases remaining between them. CDR1 is SGHTA, CDR2 FQGTGA, per germline. CDR3 length: 14 residues. The receptor was derived from a man aged 25 to 45 with COVID-19, enrolled during active disease. The chain combines TRBV7-3 with TRBJ1-2, with D possibly TRBD1 on 6 matching bases. Sample: peripheral blood. CDR3 sequence reads: CASSPRGGRNGYTF. The CDR3 DNA follows: TGTGCCAGCAGCCCCCGCGGGGGGCGGAATGGCTACACCTTC.